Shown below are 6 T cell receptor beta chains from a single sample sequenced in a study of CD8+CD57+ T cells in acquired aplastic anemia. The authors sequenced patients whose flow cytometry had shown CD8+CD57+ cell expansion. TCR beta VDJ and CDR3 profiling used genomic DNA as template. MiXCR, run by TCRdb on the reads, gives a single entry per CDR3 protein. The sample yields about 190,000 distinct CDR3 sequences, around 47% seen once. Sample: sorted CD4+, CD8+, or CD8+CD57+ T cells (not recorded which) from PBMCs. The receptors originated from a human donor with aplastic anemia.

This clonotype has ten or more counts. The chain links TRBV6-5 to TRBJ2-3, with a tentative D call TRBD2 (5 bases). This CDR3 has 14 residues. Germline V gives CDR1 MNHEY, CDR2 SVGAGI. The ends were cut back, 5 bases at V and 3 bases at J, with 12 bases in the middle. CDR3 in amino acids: CASSLTRRTDTQYF. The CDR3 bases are TGTGCCAGCAGTCTTACGAGGAGGACAGATACGCAGTATTTT.

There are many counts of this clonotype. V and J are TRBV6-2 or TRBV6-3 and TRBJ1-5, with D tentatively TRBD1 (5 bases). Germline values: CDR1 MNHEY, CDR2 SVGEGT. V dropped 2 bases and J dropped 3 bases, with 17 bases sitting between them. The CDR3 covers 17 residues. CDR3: CASSYGGRPGNNQPQHF. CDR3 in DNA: TGTGCCAGCAGTTACGGGGGTCGACCGGGGAACAATCAGCCCCAGCATTTT.

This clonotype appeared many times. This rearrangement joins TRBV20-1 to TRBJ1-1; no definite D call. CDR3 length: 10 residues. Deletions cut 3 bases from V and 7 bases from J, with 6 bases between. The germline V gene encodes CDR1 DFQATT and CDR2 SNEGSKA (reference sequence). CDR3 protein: CSARGDEAFF. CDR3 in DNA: TGCAGTGCTAGGGGTGATGAAGCTTTCTTT.

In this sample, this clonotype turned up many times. CDR3 sequence (DNA): TGTGCCACCAGTGTAGCAGGGGCGAGTGAGCAGTTCTTC. Translated, it gives CATSVAGASEQFF. The chain is built from TRBV24-1 and TRBJ2-1; weak D call: TRBD1 (6 bases). The CDR3 length is 13 residues. V was clipped by 5 bases and J by 9 bases, with 13 bases between them. The germline V gene has CDR1 KGHDR and CDR2 SFDVKD.

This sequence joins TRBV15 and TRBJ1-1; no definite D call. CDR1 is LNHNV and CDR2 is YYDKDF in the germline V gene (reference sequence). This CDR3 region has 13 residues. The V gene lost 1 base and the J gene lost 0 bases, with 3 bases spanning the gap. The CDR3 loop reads CATSRAVNTEAFF. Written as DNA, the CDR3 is TGTGCCACCAGCAGAGCGGTGAACACTGAAGCTTTCTTT.

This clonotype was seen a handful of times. This CDR3 reads CSVDPGTGILGYTF. CDR3 bases: TGCAGCGTTGATCCCGGGACAGGGATTTTGGGCTACACCTTC. The rearrangement uses TRBV29-1 and TRBJ1-2, with 9 bases matching TRBD1. The CDR3 consists of 14 residues. Per the germline V gene, CDR1 is SQVTM and CDR2 is ANQGSEA. V lost 3 bases to trimming and J lost 8 bases; unmatched junction nucleotides: 10.